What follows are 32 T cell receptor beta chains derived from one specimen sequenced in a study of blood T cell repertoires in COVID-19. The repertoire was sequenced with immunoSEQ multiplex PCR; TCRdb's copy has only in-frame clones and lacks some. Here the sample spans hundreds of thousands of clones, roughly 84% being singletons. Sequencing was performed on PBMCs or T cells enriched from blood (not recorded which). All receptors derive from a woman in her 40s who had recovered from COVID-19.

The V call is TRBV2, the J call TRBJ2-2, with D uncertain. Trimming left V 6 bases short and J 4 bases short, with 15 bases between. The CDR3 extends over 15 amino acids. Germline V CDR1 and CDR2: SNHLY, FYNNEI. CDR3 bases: TGTGCCAGCAGCCCTCGAAGGTCGGGCACCGGGGAGCTGTTTTTT. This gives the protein CASSPRRSGTGELFF.

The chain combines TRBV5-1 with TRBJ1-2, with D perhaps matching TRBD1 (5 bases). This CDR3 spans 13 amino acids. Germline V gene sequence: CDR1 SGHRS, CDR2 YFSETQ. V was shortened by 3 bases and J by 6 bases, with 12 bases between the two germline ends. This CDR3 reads CASSWEGGDGYTF. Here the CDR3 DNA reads TGCGCCAGCAGCTGGGAGGGAGGGGATGGCTACACCTTC.

The CDR3 bases are TGTGCCAGCAGCTTAGTTCGTAACACCGGGGAGCTGTTTTTT. Translated, it gives CASSLVRNTGELFF. The V gene is TRBV7-8, the J gene TRBJ2-2; unclear D gene. The germline V and J ends were trimmed by 1 base and 2 bases, with 5 bases remaining between them. The CDR3 has 14 amino acids. CDR1 SGHVS and CDR2 FQNEAQ come from the germline V gene.

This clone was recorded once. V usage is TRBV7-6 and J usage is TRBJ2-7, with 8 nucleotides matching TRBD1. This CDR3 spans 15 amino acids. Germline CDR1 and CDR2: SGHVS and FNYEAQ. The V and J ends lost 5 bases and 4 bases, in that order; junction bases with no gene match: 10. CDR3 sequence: CASSLRGGQVYEQYF. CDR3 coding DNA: TGTGCCAGCAGCCTAAGAGGGGGACAGGTATACGAGCAGTACTTC.

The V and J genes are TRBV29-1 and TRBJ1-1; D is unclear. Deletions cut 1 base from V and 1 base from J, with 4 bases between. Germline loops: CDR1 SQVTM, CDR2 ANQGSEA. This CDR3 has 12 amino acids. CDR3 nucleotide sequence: TGCAGCGTTGAAGCCGGGAACACTGAAGCTTTCTTT. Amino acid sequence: CSVEAGNTEAFF.

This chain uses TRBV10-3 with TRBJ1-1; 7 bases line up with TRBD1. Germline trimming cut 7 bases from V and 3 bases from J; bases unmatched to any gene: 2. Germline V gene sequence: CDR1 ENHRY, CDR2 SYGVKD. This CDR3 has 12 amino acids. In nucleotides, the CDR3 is TGTGCCATCAAAACAGGGGACACTGAAGCTTTCTTT. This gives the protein CAIKTGDTEAFF.

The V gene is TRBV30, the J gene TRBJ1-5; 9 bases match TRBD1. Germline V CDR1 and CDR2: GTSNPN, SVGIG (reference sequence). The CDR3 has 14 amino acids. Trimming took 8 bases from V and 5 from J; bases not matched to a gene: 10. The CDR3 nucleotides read TGTGCCACCCCGGGACAGGGTATGGATCAGCCCCAGCATTTT. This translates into CATPGQGMDQPQHF.

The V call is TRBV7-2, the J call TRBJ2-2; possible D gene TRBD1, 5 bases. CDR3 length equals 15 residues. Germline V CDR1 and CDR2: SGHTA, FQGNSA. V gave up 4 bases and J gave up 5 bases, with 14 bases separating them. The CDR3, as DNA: TGTGCCAGCAGCTCAGGGCCCGCTTGGACCGGGGAGCTGTTTTTT. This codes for CASSSGPAWTGELFF. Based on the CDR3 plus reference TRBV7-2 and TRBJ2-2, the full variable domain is GAGVSQSPSNKVTEKGKDVELRCDPISGHTALYWYRQSLGQGLEFLIYFQGNSAPDKSGLPSDRFSAERTGGSVSTLTIQRTQQEDSAVYLCASSSGPAWTGELFFGEGSRLTVL.

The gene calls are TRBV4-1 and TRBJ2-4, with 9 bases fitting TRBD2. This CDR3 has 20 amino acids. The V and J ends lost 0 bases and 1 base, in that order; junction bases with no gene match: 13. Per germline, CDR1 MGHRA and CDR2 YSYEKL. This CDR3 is CASSQDYGGRASVAKNIQYF. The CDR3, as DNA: TGCGCCAGCAGCCAAGATTACGGCGGGAGGGCCTCGGTTGCCAAAAACATTCAGTACTTC.

CDR3 amino acids: CASSVRASGYNEQFF. The CDR3 DNA reads as TGTGCCAGCAGTGTTAGGGCTAGCGGTTACAATGAGCAGTTCTTC. The chain joins TRBV2 to TRBJ2-1; TRBD2 agrees at 7 bases. V shed 4 bases and J 4 bases; nucleotides not matched to a gene: 7. This CDR3 has 15 amino acids. Germline CDR1 and CDR2: SNHLY and FYNNEI.

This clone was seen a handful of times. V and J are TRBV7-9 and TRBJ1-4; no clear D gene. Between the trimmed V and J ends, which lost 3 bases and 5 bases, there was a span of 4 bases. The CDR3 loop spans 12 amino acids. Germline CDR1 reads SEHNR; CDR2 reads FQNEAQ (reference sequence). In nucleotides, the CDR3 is TGTGCCAGCAGCTTTCCGAATGAAAAACTGTTTTTT. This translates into CASSFPNEKLFF.

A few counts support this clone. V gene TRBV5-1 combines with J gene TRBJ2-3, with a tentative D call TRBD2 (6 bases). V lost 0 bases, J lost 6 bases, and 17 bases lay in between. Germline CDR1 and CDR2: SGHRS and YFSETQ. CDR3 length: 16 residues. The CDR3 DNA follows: TGCGCCAGCAGCTTGGTTGGTAGCGGAGGGGTGGATACGCAGTATTTT. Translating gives CASSLVGSGGVDTQYF.

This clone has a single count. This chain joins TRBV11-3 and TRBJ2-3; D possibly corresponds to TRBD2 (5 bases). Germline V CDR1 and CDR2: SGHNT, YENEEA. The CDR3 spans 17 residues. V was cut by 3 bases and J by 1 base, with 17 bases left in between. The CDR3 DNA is TGTGCCAGCAGCTTTATCCGGGGAACAGTAGGCACAGATACGCAGTATTTT. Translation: CASSFIRGTVGTDTQYF.

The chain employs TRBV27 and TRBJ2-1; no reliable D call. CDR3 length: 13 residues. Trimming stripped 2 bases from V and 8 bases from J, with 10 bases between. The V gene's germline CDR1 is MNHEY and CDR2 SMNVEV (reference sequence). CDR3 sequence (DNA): TGTGCCAGCAGTTTAGAGGCCGTCGATGAGCAGTTCTTC. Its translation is CASSLEAVDEQFF.

In DNA, the CDR3 is TGCAGTGCTATACCCGGGACTACGCAGTTCTTC. Its translation: CSAIPGTTQFF. V is TRBV20-1 and J is TRBJ2-1, with TRBD2 identical over 7 bases. The CDR3 length is 11 residues. CDR1 and CDR2 (germline): DFQATT, SNEGSKA (reference sequence). The V gene end was trimmed by 4 bases and the J gene end by 12 bases; junction bases not matched to a gene: 6.

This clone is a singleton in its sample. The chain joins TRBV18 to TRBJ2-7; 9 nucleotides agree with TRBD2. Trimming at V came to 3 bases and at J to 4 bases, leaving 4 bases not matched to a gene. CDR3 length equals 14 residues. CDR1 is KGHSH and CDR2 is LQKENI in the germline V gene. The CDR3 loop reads CASSPSGGLYEQYF. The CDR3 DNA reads TGTGCCAGCTCACCTAGCGGGGGCCTATACGAGCAGTACTTC.

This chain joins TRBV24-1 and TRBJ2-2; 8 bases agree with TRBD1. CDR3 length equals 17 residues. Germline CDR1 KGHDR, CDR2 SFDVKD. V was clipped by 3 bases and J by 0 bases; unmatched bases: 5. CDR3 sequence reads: CATSDGPGGSNTGELFF. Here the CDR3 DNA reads TGTGCCACCAGTGATGGGCCAGGGGGCTCGAACACCGGGGAGCTGTTTTTT.

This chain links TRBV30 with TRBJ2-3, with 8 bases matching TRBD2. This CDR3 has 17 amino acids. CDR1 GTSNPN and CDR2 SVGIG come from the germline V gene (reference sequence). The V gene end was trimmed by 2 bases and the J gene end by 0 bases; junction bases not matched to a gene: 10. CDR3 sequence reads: CAWSSSRTSTSTDTQYF. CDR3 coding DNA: TGTGCCTGGAGTTCCTCCAGGACTAGCACTAGCACAGATACGCAGTATTTT.

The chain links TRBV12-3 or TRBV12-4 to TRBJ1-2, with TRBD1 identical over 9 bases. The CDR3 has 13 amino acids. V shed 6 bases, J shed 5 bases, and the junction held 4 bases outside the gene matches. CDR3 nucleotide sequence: TGTGCCAGCAGGACCGGGACAGGGTATGGCTACACCTTC. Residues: CASRTGTGYGYTF.

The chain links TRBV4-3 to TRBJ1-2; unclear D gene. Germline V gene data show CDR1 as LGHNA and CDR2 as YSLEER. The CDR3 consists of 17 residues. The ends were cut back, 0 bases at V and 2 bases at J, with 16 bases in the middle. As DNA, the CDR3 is TGCGCCAGCAGCCAAGATCCCGGAGGGTACACCAACTATGGCTACACCTTC. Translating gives CASSQDPGGYTNYGYTF.

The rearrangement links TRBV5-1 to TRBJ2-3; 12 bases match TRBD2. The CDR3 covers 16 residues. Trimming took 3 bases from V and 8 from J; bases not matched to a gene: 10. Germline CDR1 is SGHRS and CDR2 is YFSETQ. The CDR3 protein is CASSSTSGSWVGTQYF. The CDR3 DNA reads TGCGCCAGCAGCTCGACTAGCGGGAGCTGGGTCGGTACGCAGTATTTT. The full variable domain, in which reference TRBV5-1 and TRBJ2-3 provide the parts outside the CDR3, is KAGVTQTPRYLIKTRGQQVTLSCSPISGHRSVSWYQQTPGQGLQFLFEYFSETQRNKGNFPGRFSGRQFSNSRSEMNVSTLELGDSALYLCASSSTSGSWVGTQYFGPGTRLTVL.

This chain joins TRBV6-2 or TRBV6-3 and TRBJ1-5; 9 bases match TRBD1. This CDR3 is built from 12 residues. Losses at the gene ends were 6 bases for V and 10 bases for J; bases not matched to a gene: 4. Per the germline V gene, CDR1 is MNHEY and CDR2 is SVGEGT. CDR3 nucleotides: TGTGCCAGCAGCCCGGACAGGGGACCCCAGCATTTT. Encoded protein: CASSPDRGPQHF.

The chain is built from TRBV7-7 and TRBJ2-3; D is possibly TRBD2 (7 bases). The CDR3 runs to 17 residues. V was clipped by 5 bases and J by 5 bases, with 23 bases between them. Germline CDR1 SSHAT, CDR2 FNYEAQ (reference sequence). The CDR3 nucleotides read TGTGCCAGCAGCGTAGGGGGTTCGGGGGAGGGCGGAGATACGCAGTATTTT. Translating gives CASSVGGSGEGGDTQYF.

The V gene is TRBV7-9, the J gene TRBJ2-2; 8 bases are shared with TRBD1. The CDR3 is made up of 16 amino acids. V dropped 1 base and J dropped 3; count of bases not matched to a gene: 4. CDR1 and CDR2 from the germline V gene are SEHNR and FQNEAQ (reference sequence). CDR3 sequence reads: CASSLGTGSDTGELFF. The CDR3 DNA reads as TGTGCCAGCAGCTTAGGGACAGGGTCCGACACCGGGGAGCTGTTTTTT.

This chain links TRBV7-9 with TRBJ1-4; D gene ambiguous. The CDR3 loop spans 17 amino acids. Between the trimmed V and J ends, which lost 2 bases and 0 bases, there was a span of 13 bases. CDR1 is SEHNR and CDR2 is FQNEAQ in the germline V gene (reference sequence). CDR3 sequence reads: CASSLSRAGATNEKLFF. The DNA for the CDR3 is TGTGCCAGCAGCTTAAGTCGGGCGGGAGCAACTAATGAAAAACTGTTTTTT.

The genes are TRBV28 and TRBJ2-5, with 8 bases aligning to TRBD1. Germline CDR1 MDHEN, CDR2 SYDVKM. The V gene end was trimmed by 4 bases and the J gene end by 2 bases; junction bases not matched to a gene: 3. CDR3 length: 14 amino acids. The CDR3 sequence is CASSSGQGQETQYF. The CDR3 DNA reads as TGTGCCAGCAGTTCTGGACAGGGACAAGAGACCCAGTACTTC.

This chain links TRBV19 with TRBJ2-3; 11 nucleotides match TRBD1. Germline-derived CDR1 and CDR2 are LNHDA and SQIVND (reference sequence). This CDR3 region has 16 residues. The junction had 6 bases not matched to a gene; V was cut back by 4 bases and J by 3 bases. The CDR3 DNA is TGTGCCAGTAGTACCCGCAGGGACAGGGGGACAGATACGCAGTATTTT. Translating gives CASSTRRDRGTDTQYF.

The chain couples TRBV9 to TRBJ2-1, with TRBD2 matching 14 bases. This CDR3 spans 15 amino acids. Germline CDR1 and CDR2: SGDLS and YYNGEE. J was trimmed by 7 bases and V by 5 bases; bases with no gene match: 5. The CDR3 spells CASRPGTSGRNEQFF. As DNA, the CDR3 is TGTGCCAGCAGACCCGGGACTAGCGGGAGAAATGAGCAGTTCTTC. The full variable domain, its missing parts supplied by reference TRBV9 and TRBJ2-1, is DSGVTQTPKHLITATGQRVTLRCSPRSGDLSVYWYQQSLDQGLQFLIQYYNGEERAKGNILERFSAQQFPDLHSELNLSSLELGDSALYFCASRPGTSGRNEQFFGPGTRLTVL.

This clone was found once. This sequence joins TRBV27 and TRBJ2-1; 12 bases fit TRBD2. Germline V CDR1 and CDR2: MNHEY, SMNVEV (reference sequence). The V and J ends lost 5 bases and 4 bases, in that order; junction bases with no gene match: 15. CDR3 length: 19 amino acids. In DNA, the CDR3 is TGTGCCAGCAGTCCGGCTAGCGGGAGGGCCCCCTCCTTATACAATGAGCAGTTCTTC. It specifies CASSPASGRAPSLYNEQFF.

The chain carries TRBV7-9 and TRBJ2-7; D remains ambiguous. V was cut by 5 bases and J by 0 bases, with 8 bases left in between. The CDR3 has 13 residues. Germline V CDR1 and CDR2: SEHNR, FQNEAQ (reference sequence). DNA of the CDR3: TGTGCCAGCAGCCCGACACACTCCTACGAGCAGTACGTC. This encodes CASSPTHSYEQYV.

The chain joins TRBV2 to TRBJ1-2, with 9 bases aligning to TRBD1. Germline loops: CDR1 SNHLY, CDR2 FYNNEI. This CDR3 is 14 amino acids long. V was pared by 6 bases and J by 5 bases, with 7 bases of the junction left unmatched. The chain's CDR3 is CASRVGQGKYGYTF. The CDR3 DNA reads TGTGCCAGCAGGGTTGGACAGGGGAAGTATGGCTACACCTTC.

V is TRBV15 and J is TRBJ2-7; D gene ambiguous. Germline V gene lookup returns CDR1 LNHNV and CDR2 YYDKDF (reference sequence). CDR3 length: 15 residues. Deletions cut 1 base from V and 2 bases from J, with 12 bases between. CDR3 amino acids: CATSRGGLSAYEQYF. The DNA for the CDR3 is TGTGCCACCAGCAGAGGTGGGCTATCCGCCTACGAGCAGTACTTC.